The 14 T cell receptor beta chains presented below share a single source sample, sequenced in a study of blood T cell repertoires in COVID-19. This table comes from immunoSEQ multiplex PCR, and its TCRdb copy is limited to in-frame clones, with some not included. The table records roughly 130,000 clones, roughly 78% of them present only once. Source material: peripheral blood. All receptors come from a man aged 55 to 70 with active or convalescent COVID-19.

The J gene is TRBJ1-1, the V gene TRBV5-4, with 8 bases that match TRBD1. The CDR3 contains 14 residues. CDR1 is SGHNT, CDR2 YYREEE, per germline (reference sequence). V gave up 3 bases and J gave up 5 bases; unmatched junction bases: 6. The CDR3 region is CASSSQGARTEAFF. The CDR3 DNA sequence: TGTGCCAGCAGCTCTCAGGGGGCTCGAACTGAAGCTTTCTTT.

The chain carries TRBV5-1 and TRBJ1-2; D unclear. The length of the CDR3 is 14 residues. Germline V gene sequence: CDR1 SGHRS, CDR2 YFSETQ. Trimming stripped 4 bases from V and 4 bases from J, with 14 bases between. The CDR3 sequence is CASSPSQVFYGYTF. CDR3 nucleotide sequence: TGCGCCAGCAGCCCCTCGCAGGTATTCTATGGCTACACCTTC.

This clone was seen just once. J is TRBJ2-3 and V is TRBV19; TRBD2 agrees at 9 bases. The CDR3 runs to 15 residues. CDR1 LNHDA and CDR2 SQIVND come from the germline V gene (reference sequence). Losses at the gene ends were 4 bases for V and 0 bases for J; bases not matched to a gene: 2. The CDR3 loop reads CASSSGLASTDTQYF. CDR3 DNA sequence: TGTGCCAGTAGTAGCGGACTAGCGAGCACAGATACGCAGTATTTT.

This chain joins TRBV6-2 or TRBV6-3 and TRBJ1-4, with D hard to call. Germline assignment: CDR1 MNHEY and CDR2 SVGEGT. Trimming stripped 6 bases from V and 8 bases from J, with 10 bases between. The CDR3 extends over 12 amino acids. The CDR3 region has the DNA TGTGCCAGCAGCTCGATCGGGGAAAAACTGTTTTTT. It encodes CASSSIGEKLFF.

The chain couples TRBV6-2 or TRBV6-3 to TRBJ2-2; TRBD1 might be the D (7 bases). CDR3 length: 17 residues. Deletions cut 1 base from V and 4 bases from J, with 16 bases between. Germline assignment: CDR1 MNHEY and CDR2 SVGEGT. The CDR3 region is CASSYWRGRRSTGELFF. CDR3 bases: TGTGCCAGCAGTTACTGGAGGGGGCGAAGGAGCACCGGGGAGCTGTTTTTT.

The CDR3 DNA reads as TGTGCCAGTAGTCTCGGACAGGGAGAAGCTTTCTTT. This codes for CASSLGQGEAFF. The chain joins TRBV19 to TRBJ1-1, with 8 bases aligning to TRBD1. Germline V CDR1 and CDR2: LNHDA, SQIVND (reference sequence). The CDR3 is 12 amino acids. J lost 8 bases, V lost 5 bases, and 4 bases had no gene match.

In its sample, this clone was seen a few times. The gene calls are TRBV10-3 and TRBJ1-3; unclear D gene. The CDR3 runs 13 residues. Germline V lookup: CDR1 ENHRY, CDR2 SYGVKD. V shed 9 bases and J shed 1 base, with 10 bases lying between them. CDR3 residues: CAMGGRSGNTIYF. The CDR3 DNA is TGTGCCATGGGAGGACGTTCTGGAAACACCATATATTTT.

The rearrangement links TRBV7-2 to TRBJ2-5; 7 bases agree with TRBD1. The CDR3 is 14 residues long. Germline CDR1 SGHTA, CDR2 FQGNSA. V shed 7 bases and J 7 bases; nucleotides not matched to a gene: 12. The CDR3 coding sequence is TGTGCCAGCAAGGACAGGCAGGGGTGGGGGACCCAGTACTTC. This translates into CASKDRQGWGTQYF.

This clone was seen many times. The V and J genes are TRBV12-3 or TRBV12-4 and TRBJ1-2, with 7 bases matching TRBD1. Trimming at V came to 3 bases and at J to 2 bases, leaving 0 bases not matched to a gene. The CDR3 covers 13 residues. DNA for the CDR3: TGTGCCAGCAGTTTGGGACAGAACTATGGCTACACCTTC. Translating it yields CASSLGQNYGYTF.

This chain links TRBV4-2 with TRBJ2-1; 10 nucleotides align to TRBD2. Looked up from germline, CDR1 is LGHNA and CDR2 is YNFKEQ. This CDR3 has 16 residues. The V and J ends lost 0 bases and 5 bases, in that order; junction bases with no gene match: 4. CDR3 sequence (DNA): TGTGCCAGCAGCCAAGATCTAGCGGGAGTTGACAATGAGCAGTTCTTC. It codes for CASSQDLAGVDNEQFF.

The chain uses TRBV19 and TRBJ1-4, with D unresolved. CDR3 length: 14 amino acids. The germline gives CDR1 LNHDA, CDR2 SQIVND (reference sequence). Trimming shortened V by 7 bases and J by 8 bases, and 17 bases separated the two germline ends. Here the CDR3 reads CASTDLRVEEKLFF. CDR3 DNA sequence: TGTGCCAGTACGGACTTGAGGGTGGAAGAAAAACTGTTTTTT.

This chain joins TRBV7-8 and TRBJ2-5; 11 positions agree with TRBD2. The CDR3 runs 16 residues. V was pared by 0 bases and J by 5 bases, with 5 bases of the junction left unmatched. Germline V gene lookup returns CDR1 SGHVS and CDR2 FQNEAQ. The CDR3 bases are TGTGCCAGCAGCTTAGCGCTAGCGGGAGGTTTGGAGACCCAGTACTTC. This codes for CASSLALAGGLETQYF.

CDR3 protein: CASSKPQGGNTEAFF. In DNA form, the CDR3 reads TGTGCCAGCAGTAAACCACAGGGGGGGAACACTGAAGCTTTCTTT. The J gene is TRBJ1-1, the V gene TRBV6-2 or TRBV6-3, with 8 bases that match TRBD1. Looked up from germline, CDR1 is MNHEY and CDR2 is SVGEGT. CDR3 length: 15 amino acids. V shed 5 bases and J 1 base; nucleotides not matched to a gene: 6.

CDR3 bases: TGTGCCAGCAGCTATACAGGGGGCTATACTGAAGCTTTCTTT. Translation: CASSYTGGYTEAFF. This chain connects TRBV3-1 (or the pseudogene TRBV3-2) to TRBJ1-1, with 9 bases matching TRBD1. V lost 5 bases, J lost 5 bases, and 6 bases stayed unmatched. The germline CDR1 and CDR2 sequences are LGHDT and YNNKEL (reference sequence). The CDR3 runs 14 residues.